The 5 T cell receptor beta chains in this list originate from one sample, sequenced in a study of T cell repertoires in cytomegalovirus infection. Via MiXCR, TCRdb re-called the reads, giving one row per CDR3 protein. The sample gives fewer than 200,000 distinct CDR3 sequences, approximately 19% of which show up once; about 2.9% is in the top ten. Sequenced: PBMCs. The receptors were gathered from a human donor in good health (CMV status not recorded). Some clones in this sample may be carry-over from other donors' samples.

The table lists this clonotype with many counts. The chain couples TRBV6-2 or TRBV6-3 to TRBJ1-1; the D is unclear. Trimming removed 6 bases at V and 0 bases at J, with 14 bases between. The germline V gene encodes CDR1 MNHEY and CDR2 SVGEGT. This CDR3 region has 15 residues. The CDR3: CASSSHAAMNTEAFF. DNA of the CDR3: TGTGCCAGCAGCTCACACGCAGCTATGAACACTGAAGCTTTCTTT.

This clonotype was picked up a small number of times. The chain is built from TRBV30 and TRBJ2-2; D is tentatively TRBD1 or TRBD2 (5 bases each). CDR3 length: 13 residues. Germline V lookup: CDR1 GTSNPN, CDR2 SVGIG (reference sequence). The V and J ends lost 2 bases and 10 bases respectively, with 14 bases between them. The CDR3 DNA follows: TGTGCCTGGAGTCCCCCCGGGGCGAAGGAGCTGTTTTTT. Amino acid sequence: CAWSPPGAKELFF.

In this sample, this clonotype turned up a few times. The CDR3: CASSDRQSYEQYF. The CDR3, as DNA: TGTGCCAGCAGTGATCGCCAATCCTACGAGCAGTACTTC. The V and J genes are TRBV6-1 and TRBJ2-7; no reliable D call. Trimming removed 3 bases at V and 1 base at J, with 7 bases between. The CDR3 covers 13 residues. Germline assignment: CDR1 MNHNS and CDR2 SASEGT.

This chain connects TRBV5-1 to TRBJ2-3; perhaps TRBD2 as D (5 bases). The CDR3 is 14 residues long. Between the trimmed V and J ends, which lost 6 bases and 0 bases, there was a span of 11 bases. Germline CDR1 and CDR2: SGHRS and YFSETQ. The DNA for the CDR3 is TGCGCCAGCAAAGCGGAGACTAGCACAGATACGCAGTATTTT. Translated: CASKAETSTDTQYF.

This clonotype has more than one count but fewer than ten. This chain connects TRBV19 to TRBJ1-5; 8 bases are shared with TRBD1. The germline CDR1 and CDR2 sequences are LNHDA and SQIVND (reference sequence). The ends lost 6 bases at V and 4 bases at J; junction bases unmatched: 5. CDR3 length equals 14 residues. CDR3 nucleotides: TGTGCCAGTAGATACAGGGGGAGTAATCAGCCCCAGCATTTT. Its translation: CASRYRGSNQPQHF. Based on the CDR3 plus reference TRBV19 and TRBJ1-5, the full variable domain is DGGITQSPKYLFRKEGQNVTLSCEQNLNHDAMYWYRQDPGQGLRLIYYSQIVNDFQKGDIAEGYSVSREKKESFPLTVTSAQKNPTAFYLCASRYRGSNQPQHFGDGTRLSIL.